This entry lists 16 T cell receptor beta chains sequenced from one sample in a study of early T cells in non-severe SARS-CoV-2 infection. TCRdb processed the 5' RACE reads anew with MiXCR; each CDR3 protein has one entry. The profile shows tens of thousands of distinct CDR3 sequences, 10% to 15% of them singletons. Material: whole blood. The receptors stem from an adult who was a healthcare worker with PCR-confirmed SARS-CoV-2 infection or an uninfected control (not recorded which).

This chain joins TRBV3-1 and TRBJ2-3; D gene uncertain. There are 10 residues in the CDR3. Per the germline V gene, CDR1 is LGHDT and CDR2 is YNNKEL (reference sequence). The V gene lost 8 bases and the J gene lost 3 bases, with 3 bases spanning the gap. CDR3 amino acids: CASGTDTQYF. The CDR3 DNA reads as TGTGCCAGCGGAACAGATACGCAGTATTTT.

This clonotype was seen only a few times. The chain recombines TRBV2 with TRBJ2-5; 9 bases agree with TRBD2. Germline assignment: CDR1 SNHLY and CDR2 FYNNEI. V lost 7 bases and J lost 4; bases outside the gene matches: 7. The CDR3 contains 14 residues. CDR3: CASTAGGLGETQYF. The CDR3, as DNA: TGTGCCAGCACGGCGGGGGGGCTCGGAGAGACCCAGTACTTC.

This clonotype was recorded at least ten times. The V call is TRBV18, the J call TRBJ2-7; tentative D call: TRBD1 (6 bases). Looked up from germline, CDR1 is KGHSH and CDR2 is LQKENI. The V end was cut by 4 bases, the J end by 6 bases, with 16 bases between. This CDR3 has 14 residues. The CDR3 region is CASSLKQGSAEQYF. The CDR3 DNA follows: TGTGCCAGCTCACTAAAACAGGGTTCCGCCGAGCAGTACTTC.

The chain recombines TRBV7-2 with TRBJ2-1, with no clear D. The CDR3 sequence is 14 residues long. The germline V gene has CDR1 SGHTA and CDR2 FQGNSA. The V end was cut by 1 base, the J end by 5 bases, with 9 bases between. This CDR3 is CASSLVSINNEQFF. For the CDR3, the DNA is TGTGCCAGCAGCTTAGTGTCGATAAACAATGAGCAGTTCTTC.

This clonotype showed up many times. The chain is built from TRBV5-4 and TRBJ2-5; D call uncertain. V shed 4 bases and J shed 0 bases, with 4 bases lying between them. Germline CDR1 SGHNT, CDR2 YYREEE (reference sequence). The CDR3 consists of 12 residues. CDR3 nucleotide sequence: TGTGCCAGCAGCCAGAACCAAGAGACCCAGTACTTC. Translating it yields CASSQNQETQYF.

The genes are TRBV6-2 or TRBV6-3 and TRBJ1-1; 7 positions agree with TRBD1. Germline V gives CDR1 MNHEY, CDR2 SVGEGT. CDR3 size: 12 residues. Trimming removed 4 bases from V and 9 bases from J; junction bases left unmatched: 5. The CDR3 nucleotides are TGTGCCAGCAGTTTCCGGGACAGCAAAGCTTTCTTT. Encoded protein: CASSFRDSKAFF.

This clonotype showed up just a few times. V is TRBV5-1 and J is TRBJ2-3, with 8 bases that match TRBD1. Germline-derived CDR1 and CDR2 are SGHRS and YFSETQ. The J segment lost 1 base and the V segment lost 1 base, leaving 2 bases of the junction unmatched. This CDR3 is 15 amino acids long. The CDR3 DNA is TGCGCCAGCAGCTTGTGGGGACAGGGCACAGATACGCAGTATTTT. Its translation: CASSLWGQGTDTQYF.

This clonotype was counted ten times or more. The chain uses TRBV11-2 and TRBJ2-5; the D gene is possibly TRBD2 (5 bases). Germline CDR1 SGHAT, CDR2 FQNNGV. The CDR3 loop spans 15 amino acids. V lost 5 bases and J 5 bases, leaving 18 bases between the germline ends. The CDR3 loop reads CASSRGNHGEETQYF. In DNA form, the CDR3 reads TGTGCCAGCAGCCGTGGGAACCACGGGGAGGAGACCCAGTACTTC.

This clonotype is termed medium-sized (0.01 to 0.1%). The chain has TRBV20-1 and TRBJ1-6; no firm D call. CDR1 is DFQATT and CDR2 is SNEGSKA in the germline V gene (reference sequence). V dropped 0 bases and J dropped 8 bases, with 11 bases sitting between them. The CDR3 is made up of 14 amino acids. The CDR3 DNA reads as TGCAGTGCTAGAGAGCGGTGGGTGCATTCACCCCTCCACTTT. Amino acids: CSARERWVHSPLHF.

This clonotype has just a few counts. CDR3 nucleotide sequence: TGTGCCAGCAGACAGGTTGACACCGGGGAGCTGTTTTTT. Its protein product is CASRQVDTGELFF. This rearrangement joins TRBV6-6 to TRBJ2-2; tentative D call: TRBD1 (5 bases). CDR1 and CDR2 from the germline V gene are MNHNY and SVGAGI (reference sequence). Trimming stripped 6 bases from V and 3 bases from J, with 8 bases between. The CDR3 loop spans 13 amino acids.

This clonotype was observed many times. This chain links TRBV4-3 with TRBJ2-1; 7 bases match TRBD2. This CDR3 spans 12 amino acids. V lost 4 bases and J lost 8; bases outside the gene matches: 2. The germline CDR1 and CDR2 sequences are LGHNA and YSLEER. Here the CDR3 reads CASSPGGYEQFF. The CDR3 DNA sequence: TGCGCCAGCAGCCCCGGGGGGTATGAGCAGTTCTTC.

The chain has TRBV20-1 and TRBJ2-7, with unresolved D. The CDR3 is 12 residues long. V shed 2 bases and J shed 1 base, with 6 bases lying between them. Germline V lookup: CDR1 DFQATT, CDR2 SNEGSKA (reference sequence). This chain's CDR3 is CSARYRSYEQYF. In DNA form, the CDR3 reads TGCAGTGCTAGATACCGATCCTACGAGCAGTACTTC.

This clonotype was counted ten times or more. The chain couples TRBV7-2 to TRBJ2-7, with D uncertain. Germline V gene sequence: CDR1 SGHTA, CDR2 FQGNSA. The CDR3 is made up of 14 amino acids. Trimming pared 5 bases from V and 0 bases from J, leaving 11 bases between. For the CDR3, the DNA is TGTGCCAGCAGCCCGAGGCCTATCTCCTACGAGCAGTACTTC. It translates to CASSPRPISYEQYF.

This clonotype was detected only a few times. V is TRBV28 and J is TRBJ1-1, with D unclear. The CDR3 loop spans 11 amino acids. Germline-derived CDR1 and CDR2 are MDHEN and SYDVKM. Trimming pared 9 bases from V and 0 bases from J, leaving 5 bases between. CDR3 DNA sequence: TGTGCCAGTAAGGTGAACACTGAAGCTTTCTTT. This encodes CASKVNTEAFF.

CDR3 bases: TGCAGTGCTAGACCCGAGACGAGGGAGCCCCTCTACGAGCAGTACTTC. It codes for CSARPETREPLYEQYF. The V and J genes are TRBV20-1 and TRBJ2-7; maybe TRBD2 (5 bases). CDR3 length equals 16 residues. The germline CDR1 and CDR2 sequences are DFQATT and SNEGSKA (reference sequence). Trimming removed 2 bases from V and 3 bases from J, with 20 bases in between.

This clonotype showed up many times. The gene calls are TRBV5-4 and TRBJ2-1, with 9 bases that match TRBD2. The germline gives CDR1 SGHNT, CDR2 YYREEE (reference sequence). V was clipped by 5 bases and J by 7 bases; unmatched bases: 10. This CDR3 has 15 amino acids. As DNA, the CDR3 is TGTGCCAGCAGTTACATTAGCGGGAGTAAGAATGAGCAGTTCTTC. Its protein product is CASSYISGSKNEQFF.